This section outlines one T cell receptor beta chain sequence together with its context. This clone was seen more than once but under ten times. Its antigen is not yet known. Per-nucleotide qualities are absent, and no much larger clonotype sits a single base away. This specimen comes from a study of CD8+ T cells in alopecia areata (dated by TCRdb to the late 2010s). Context from the whole study: Treated patients were enrolled in an open-label pilot trial of oral tofacitinib, 5 to 10 mg twice daily, for moderate-to-severe alopecia areata. Patients received tofacitinib for 6 to 18 months and were then followed off drug for 6 months to check for delayed response and recurrence. In treated patients, disease severity was measured using the SALT score, which gives the percentage of scalp surface area affected. To study T cell clonal expansion in alopecia areata, the researchers applied high-throughput TCRbeta sequencing to both the C3H/HeJ mouse model and human patients. In humans, TCRbeta sequencing was performed on scalp tissue and on sorted CD4+ and CD8+ peripheral blood T cells from healthy controls and from patients with patchy or totalis/universalis alopecia areata. Patients on tofacitinib were biopsied at baseline and after 4 and 24 weeks of treatment, and several of the patients also had a later scalp biopsy. Scalp clonality was compared among normal scalp (n=4), patchy alopecia areata scalp (n=8), and alopecia totalis/universalis scalp (n=8). RNA came from the PAXgene miRNA kit for fixed scalp, the miRNeasy kit for PBMCs, and the RNeasy kit for mouse skin. TCRbeta CDR3 regions were amplified by immunoSEQ multiplex PCR using 35 Vbeta forward and 13 Jbeta reverse primers.

Libraries were made using the immunoSEQ multiplex PCR assay. For TCR sequencing, RNA was extracted from every sample and reverse transcribed into cDNA to serve as template. First-strand cDNA was synthesized with SuperScript III using a 2:1 mix of oligo-dT and random hexamers. A synthetic immune receptor repertoire was used to assess amplification bias, and residual bias was removed computationally. From the authors' description of their analysis: Raw reads were preprocessed to remove errors, and CDR3 was defined by IMGT conventions from the conserved cysteine to phenylalanine. Clonality was computed as 1 minus the Shannon entropy, with the entropy normalized by log2 of the number of productive unique TCRs. CD4 or CD8 identity of scalp clones was inferred by cross-referencing scalp TCRbeta sequences with sorted blood CD4 and CD8 repertoires. The table was pulled from immuneACCESS by TCRdb, which kept in-frame rearrangements only. Such tables lose some clones; where checked, under half of the loss comes from unresolved V genes, and the rest has no known cause. Clone size and V and J calls were adopted from that table, with D and trimming inferred from the DNA. The sample records fewer than 200,000 clones, about 61% of which are singletons. Roughly 17% of the sample belongs to the ten largest clones.

Sequences MNHEY (CDR1) and SVGAGI (CDR2) are obtained from the germline V gene. The V and J ends are trimmed by 3 bases and 1 base, leaving 12 bases between them. The CDR3, cysteine through phenylalanine, is 15 amino acids long. This entry keeps only the CDR3 DNA: 45 bases, framed from base 1. On the study overall, not on this receptor specifically: Shared TCR sequences between patients were less evident than in mice, which may be partly attributable to HLA diversity in the patient population. Resident alphabeta T cells in normal human skin are also sequenced, complicating scalp TCR repertoire analysis, unlike mouse skin dominated by gammadelta T cells. The treated cohort was small, with a single nonresponder, so links between baseline CD8+ expansion and response need larger studies. Many expanded lesional clones persisted in scalp and blood during tofacitinib treatment, which may partly explain relapse after stopping treatment. Scalp clonality and the number of expanded CD8+ clones among the top 100 scalp clones were significantly decreased by tofacitinib. Compared with normal scalp, lesional scalp had higher clonality and more expanded CD8+ clones, particularly in alopecia totalis/universalis, a pattern that suggests antigenic drive.

The treatment or condition label for this specimen denotes: oral pan-JAK inhibitor, 5-10 mg twice daily. Lesional scalp punch biopsies and peripheral blood were collected from alopecia areata patients. PBMCs were isolated by density centrifugation and stained for CD3, CD4 and CD8, after which CD4+ and CD8+ T cells were sorted on a FACSAria. The clonotype originates from a human donor with alopecia areata. The rearranged chain carries TRBV6-5 and TRBJ1-1; the D gene is perhaps TRBD1, from 6 matching bases. This sample comprised CD4+ T cells sorted from blood, obtained at approximately week 60, from a patient treated with tofacitinib. This receptor carries the CDR3 CASSYGGLENTEAFF. Read as DNA, the sequence is TGTGCCAGCAGTTATGGGGGCCTGGAGAACACTGAAGCTTTCTTT.